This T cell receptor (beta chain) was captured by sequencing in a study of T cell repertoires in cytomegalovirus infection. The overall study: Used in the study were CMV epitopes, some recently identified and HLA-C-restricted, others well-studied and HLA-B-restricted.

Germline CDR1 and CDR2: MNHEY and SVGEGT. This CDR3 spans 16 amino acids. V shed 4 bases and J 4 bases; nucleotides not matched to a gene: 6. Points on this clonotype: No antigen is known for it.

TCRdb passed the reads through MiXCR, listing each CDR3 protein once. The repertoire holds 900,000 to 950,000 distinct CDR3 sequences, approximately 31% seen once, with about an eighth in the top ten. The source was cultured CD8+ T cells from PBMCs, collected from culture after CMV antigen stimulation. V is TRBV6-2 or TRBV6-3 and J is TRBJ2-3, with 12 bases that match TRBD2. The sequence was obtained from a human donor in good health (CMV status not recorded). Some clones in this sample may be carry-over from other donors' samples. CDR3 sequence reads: CASSSGLAGRADTQYF. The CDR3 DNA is TGTGCCAGCAGTTCTGGACTAGCGGGGAGAGCAGATACGCAGTATTTT.